The clone carrying this T cell receptor (beta chain) appeared a few times. No antigen is known for it. One end of the junction fails to match germline, which may point to a read error. cDNA synthesis used the whole RNA isolate, giving expressed TCRB sequences. Samples of naive, central memory and regulatory T cells yielded a mean of about 3.7 million reads. Data came from immunoSEQ multiplex PCR; TCRdb stores just in-frame clones and leaves some out. The profile shows about 710,000 clones, more than 13% of them singletons. This sample is part of a study of beta chain features in type 1 diabetes. Across the study: The patients were much like the healthy donors in age, gender and cell yields.

Study-level findings and limits: Moderate but significant shortening of TCRB CDR3s was recorded in all four CD4+ subsets from Type 1 diabetes patients.

The sequenced sample was naive CD4+ T cells from blood. The clonotype originates from a man aged 18 to 29 with type 1 diabetes.

Written as DNA, the CDR3 is TGTGCTAGCAGCTTTAGGACAGGAATGGAGACCCAGTACTTC. Translating gives CASSFRTGMETQYF. This chain joins TRBV7-7 and TRBJ2-5, with 7 bases identical to TRBD1. Germline V lookup: CDR1 SSHAT, CDR2 FNYEAQ (reference sequence). This CDR3 has 14 amino acids. Filled out from reference TRBV7-7 and TRBJ2-5, the complete variable domain reads GAGVSQSPRYKVTKRGQDVTLRCDPISSHATLYWYQQALGQGPEFLTYFNYEAQPDKSGLPSDRFSAERPEGSISTLTIQRTEQRDSAMYRCASSFRTGMETQYFGPGTRLLVL.